This paragraph reports one T cell receptor beta chain. Its specificity is not known. The V and J ends lost 4 bases and 5 bases, in that order; junction bases with no gene match: 9. CDR3 length: 15 amino acids. CDR1 is SEHNR, CDR2 FQNEAQ, per germline (reference sequence). This record comes from a study of cytomegalovirus exposure and HLA in healthy donors. Study conclusions and caveats: A later analysis linked a missense variant in DCLRE1C to the trimming of TCR beta V and J genes. It was reported that TCR beta sequences correctly inferred the HLA-A and HLA-B alleles for most subjects. Solely CMV serostatus was available to characterize immune exposure.

A multiplex PCR was run with 60 Vbeta primers and 13 Jbeta primers. Repertoires were generated with immunoSEQ multiplex PCR, while TCRdb's copy carries only in-frame clones and drops some. The sample has about 140,000 clones, approximately 73% seen once. The sequence came from a woman in her thirties or forties in good health and CMV-seronegative. V gene TRBV7-9 combines with J gene TRBJ2-5; TRBD1 agrees at 8 bases. Sequenced: PBMCs. CDR3 region: CASSSLQGGGETQYF. CDR3 in DNA: TGTGCCAGCAGCTCGCTACAGGGGGGTGGGGAGACCCAGTACTTC.